The 31 T cell receptor beta chains given below trace back to one sample, sequenced in a study of cytomegalovirus exposure and HLA in healthy donors. With 60 Vbeta and 13 Jbeta primers, the PCR was carried out. Profiled with immunoSEQ multiplex PCR; TCRdb holds only in-frame clones, not every one. The data show around 150,000 clones, around 79% seen once. Sequencing used PBMCs. The receptors come from a man aged 18 to 29 in good health and CMV-seronegative.

The rearrangement uses TRBV15 and TRBJ2-5, with D unclear. The CDR3 sequence is 14 residues long. Germline values: CDR1 LNHNV, CDR2 YYDKDF (reference sequence). The V end lost 2 bases, the J end lost 1 base, and 8 bases lay between the germline ends. The chain's CDR3 is CATSRPSGQETQYF. Here the CDR3 DNA reads TGTGCCACCAGCAGACCATCGGGCCAAGAGACCCAGTACTTC.

V gene TRBV7-9 combines with J gene TRBJ2-6; 10 positions match TRBD1. V lost 6 bases and J lost 6; bases outside the gene matches: 17. The CDR3 is 19 residues long. Germline values: CDR1 SEHNR, CDR2 FQNEAQ (reference sequence). DNA of the CDR3: TGTGCCAGCAGTCCCTTAGGGCGGACAGGGGGACGTGCGGCCAACGTCCTGACTTTC. Protein: CASSPLGRTGGRAANVLTF. The full variable domain, rest sourced from reference TRBV7-9 and TRBJ2-6, is DTGVSQNPRHKITKRGQNVTFRCDPISEHNRLYWYRQTLGQGPEFLTYFQNEAQLEKSRLLSDRFSAERPKGSFSTLEIQRTEQGDSAMYLCASSPLGRTGGRAANVLTFGAGSRLTVL.

The genes are TRBV7-9 and TRBJ2-7; a possible D gene is TRBD2 (5 bases). The germline gives CDR1 SEHNR, CDR2 FQNEAQ (reference sequence). The CDR3 contains 12 residues. V lost 8 bases to trimming and J lost 6 bases, with 14 bases between them. The CDR3 here is CASGPLAGEQYF. DNA for the CDR3: TGTGCCAGCGGGCCGCTGGCGGGCGAGCAGTACTTC.

The chain joins TRBV7-8 to TRBJ2-7; 14 positions match TRBD2. V lost 5 bases to trimming and J lost 2 bases; unmatched junction nucleotides: 8. CDR1 SGHVS and CDR2 FQNEAQ come from the germline V gene. This CDR3 region has 17 residues. Here the CDR3 DNA reads TGTGCCAGCAGCATGGGACTAGCGGGAGAGAAACCCTACGAGCAGTACTTC. Translating it yields CASSMGLAGEKPYEQYF.

The chain uses TRBV7-2 and TRBJ1-2; D not resolved. The germline CDR1 and CDR2 sequences are SGHTA and FQGNSA. The CDR3 is 16 amino acids. Trimming took off 2 bases at V and 4 bases at J, with 17 bases between the two ends. In DNA, the CDR3 is TGTGCCAGCAGCTTATTTCTAACAGCTGTATTCTATGGCTACACCTTC. Translated, it gives CASSLFLTAVFYGYTF.

The chain uses TRBV27 and TRBJ2-5, with a tentative D call TRBD2 (7 bases). Trimming pared 1 base from V and 0 bases from J, leaving 12 bases between. Germline CDR1 reads MNHEY; CDR2 reads SMNVEV (reference sequence). This CDR3 has 16 amino acids. The CDR3 protein is CASSLWGGGNQETQYF. The CDR3 DNA reads as TGTGCCAGCAGTTTATGGGGCGGGGGCAACCAAGAGACCCAGTACTTC.

The chain combines TRBV7-9 with TRBJ2-1; 7 positions agree with TRBD1. Germline loops: CDR1 SEHNR, CDR2 FQNEAQ (reference sequence). The CDR3 consists of 16 residues. V shed 5 bases, J shed 1 base, and the junction held 8 bases outside the gene matches. The CDR3 reads CASSPPGTVSYNEQFF. In DNA, the CDR3 is TGTGCCAGCAGCCCCCCCGGGACAGTTTCCTACAATGAGCAGTTCTTC.

The rearrangement uses TRBV5-4 and TRBJ2-1; 10 bases agree with TRBD2. Germline V gene data show CDR1 as SGHNT and CDR2 as YYREEE (reference sequence). The CDR3 extends over 17 amino acids. J lost 7 bases, V lost 0 bases, and 10 bases had no gene match. The CDR3 spells CASSLAVALAGGNEQFF. The DNA for the CDR3 is TGTGCCAGCAGCTTGGCTGTCGCTTTAGCGGGAGGAAATGAGCAGTTCTTC.

This clone was observed a handful of times. The chain uses TRBV6-6 and TRBJ2-3; D is possibly TRBD1 (6 bases). Germline V gene lookup returns CDR1 MNHNY and CDR2 SVGAGI (reference sequence). Trimming cost V 5 bases and J 2 bases, with 11 bases left between them. CDR3 length equals 14 residues. The CDR3: CASSMDSATDTQYF. CDR3 sequence (DNA): TGTGCCAGCAGTATGGACAGCGCCACAGATACGCAGTATTTT.

This clone was seen once. The chain joins TRBV30 to TRBJ2-1, with TRBD2 identical over 10 bases. Unmatched junction bases numbered 3, after V lost 4 bases and J lost 9 bases. CDR1 and CDR2 from the germline V gene are GTSNPN and SVGIG (reference sequence). The CDR3 is 12 residues long. The DNA of the CDR3 is TGTGCCTGGACTAGCGGGAGCACTGAGCAGTTCTTC. Translated, it gives CAWTSGSTEQFF.

This clone was detected only once. The chain carries TRBV30 and TRBJ2-2; D possibly corresponds to TRBD2 (5 bases). Per germline, CDR1 GTSNPN and CDR2 SVGIG (reference sequence). The ends were cut back, 3 bases at V and 6 bases at J, with 17 bases in the middle. There are 15 residues in the CDR3. The CDR3 loop is CAWSSGLLRAGELFF. In DNA form, the CDR3 reads TGTGCCTGGAGCTCCGGACTCCTAAGGGCCGGGGAGCTGTTTTTT.

This clone was recorded only once. The chain employs TRBV5-6 and TRBJ1-1; D is possibly TRBD1 (5 bases). CDR1 is SGHDT, CDR2 YYEEEE, per germline. CDR3 size: 14 residues. Trimming removed 4 bases from V and 5 bases from J, with 15 bases in between. The CDR3 sequence is CASSAQVLKTEAFF. DNA of the CDR3: TGTGCCAGCAGCGCACAGGTGTTAAAGACTGAAGCTTTCTTT. Full variable domain (outside the CDR3, taken from reference TRBV5-6 and TRBJ1-1): DAGVTQSPTHLIKTRGQQVTLRCSPKSGHDTVSWYQQALGQGPQFIFQYYEEEERQRGNFPDRFSGHQFPNYSSELNVNALLLGDSALYLCASSAQVLKTEAFFGQGTRLTVV.

This clone was picked up a small number of times. The genes are TRBV5-4 and TRBJ2-5, with TRBD2 matching over 13 bases. Germline loops: CDR1 SGHNT, CDR2 YYREEE (reference sequence). The CDR3 sequence is 16 residues long. The trim removed 3 bases at V and 1 base at J, leaving 3 bases unmatched. As DNA, the CDR3 is TGTGCCAGCAGCTCCTGGACTAGCGGGGGCCAAGAGACCCAGTACTTC. This gives the protein CASSSWTSGGQETQYF.

This clone was recorded a few times. J is TRBJ2-5 and V is TRBV2; TRBD2 aligns across 7 bases. The J call could be wrong; TRBJ2-7 is a better fit for the DNA end. The germline gives CDR1 SNHLY, CDR2 FYNNEI. CDR3 length: 15 residues. DNA of the CDR3: TGTGCCAGCAGTGGAGAAGCGGGGAGCCCCTACGAGCAGTACTTC. This codes for CASSGEAGSPYEQYF.

The chain is built from TRBV4-3 and TRBJ1-1, with D perhaps matching TRBD1 (5 bases). CDR3 length: 14 residues. Germline CDR1 LGHNA, CDR2 YSLEER. Trimming shortened V by 4 bases and J by 4 bases, and 13 bases separated the two germline ends. CDR3 sequence reads: CASSPVGGGTEAFF. The CDR3, as DNA: TGCGCCAGCAGCCCCGTCGGGGGGGGCACTGAAGCTTTCTTT.

In its sample, this clone was seen once. The chain recombines TRBV15 with TRBJ2-1, with 9 bases that match TRBD2. This CDR3 is built from 15 residues. With 11 bases clipped from V and 6 bases from J, the junction kept 14 bases outside the gene matches. Germline CDR1 reads LNHNV; CDR2 reads YYDKDF (reference sequence). The CDR3 here is CASRVGTSNFNEQFF. CDR3 bases: TGTGCCTCCCGAGTCGGGACTAGCAATTTCAATGAGCAGTTCTTC.

V is TRBV5-6 and J is TRBJ2-1, with D possibly TRBD2 on 6 matching bases. The CDR3 extends over 17 amino acids. CDR1 and CDR2 from the germline V gene are SGHDT and YYEEEE. V was shortened by 1 base and J by 2 bases, with 16 bases between the two germline ends. The DNA of the CDR3 is TGTGCCAGCAGCTTGTCCCCGGGGGAGGTCGCCTACAATGAGCAGTTCTTC. The encoded protein is CASSLSPGEVAYNEQFF.

The V call is TRBV11-2, the J call TRBJ2-1, with a weak D call TRBD2 (6 bases). V was trimmed by 6 bases and J by 0 bases, leaving 6 bases between them. Germline lookup yields CDR1 SGHAT and CDR2 FQNNGV. The CDR3 runs 13 residues. Here the CDR3 reads CASRRDSYNEQFF. As DNA, the CDR3 is TGTGCCAGCAGGCGGGACTCCTACAATGAGCAGTTCTTC. Combining the CDR3 with reference TRBV11-2 and TRBJ2-1 gives the whole variable domain EAGVAQSPRYKIIEKRQSVAFWCNPISGHATLYWYQQILGQGPKLLIQFQNNGVVDDSQLPKDRFSAERLKGVDSTLKIQPAKLEDSAVYLCASRRDSYNEQFFGPGTRLTVL.

This chain links TRBV29-1 with TRBJ1-2, with D possibly matching TRBD1 (5 bases). This CDR3 contains 12 residues. V was trimmed by 2 bases and J by 8 bases, leaving 12 bases between them. Germline V gene sequence: CDR1 SQVTM, CDR2 ANQGSEA. The CDR3 DNA follows: TGCAGCGTTGAAAGGGGCGTATTCGGCTACACCTTC. Translating it yields CSVERGVFGYTF.

V usage is TRBV6-4 and J usage is TRBJ2-7; 8 bases align to TRBD1. Germline V gene sequence: CDR1 MRHNA, CDR2 SNTAGT. The CDR3 extends over 15 amino acids. The CDR3 reads CDYLRQGTGSYEQYF. In DNA, the CDR3 is TGTGACTACCTTAGACAGGGGACGGGCTCCTACGAGCAGTACTTC.

This chain connects TRBV7-9 to TRBJ1-4; the D is unclear. Germline CDR1 and CDR2: SEHNR and FQNEAQ (reference sequence). V lost 7 bases to trimming and J lost 4 bases, with 10 bases between them. The CDR3 is made up of 13 amino acids. The CDR3 region is CASTPGHNEKLFF. The DNA of the CDR3 is TGTGCCAGCACCCCAGGTCATAATGAAAAACTGTTTTTT.

The rearrangement links TRBV30 to TRBJ2-5; 7 bases are shared with TRBD1. V shed 1 base and J 5 bases; nucleotides not matched to a gene: 7. The germline gives CDR1 GTSNPN, CDR2 SVGIG (reference sequence). The CDR3 extends over 14 amino acids. CDR3 in DNA: TGTGCCTGGAGTGGGGCAGGGGGTCAGGAGACCCAGTACTTC. Translating gives CAWSGAGGQETQYF.

This clone was counted a few times. DNA for the CDR3: TGTGCCAGCAGCCTCGGGCTAGCGGGAGGGACGAACACCGGGGAGCTGTTTTTT. Translating gives CASSLGLAGGTNTGELFF. The rearrangement joins TRBV11-2 to TRBJ2-2; 12 nucleotides agree with TRBD2. V was clipped by 5 bases and J by 0 bases; unmatched bases: 7. Germline CDR1 SGHAT, CDR2 FQNNGV. The length of the CDR3 is 18 residues.

The CDR3 reads CVVEAGGLYNEQFF. As DNA, the CDR3 is TGTGTCGTAGAAGCGGGAGGCCTATACAATGAGCAGTTCTTC. The chain is built from TRBV28 and TRBJ2-1, with 9 nucleotides matching TRBD2. The CDR3 is 14 amino acids. The germline V gene has CDR1 MDHEN and CDR2 SYDVKM.

This clone was seen more than once but under ten times. V and J are TRBV25-1 and TRBJ2-1, with D unresolved. CDR3 length equals 12 residues. V was shortened by 2 bases and J by 11 bases, with 10 bases between the two germline ends. The germline V gene has CDR1 MGHDK and CDR2 SYGVNS. The CDR3 DNA sequence: TGTGCCAGCAGTGAAGAGGAAAGTAAGCAGTTCTTC. Encoded protein: CASSEEESKQFF.

The chain uses TRBV5-6 and TRBJ2-7; tentatively, D is TRBD1 (6 bases). Deletions cut 3 bases from V and 3 bases from J, with 13 bases between. The CDR3 has 14 residues. The germline V gene has CDR1 SGHDT and CDR2 YYEEEE. CDR3 nucleotide sequence: TGTGCCAGCAGCTCCCCGGGACAAAGCTACGAGCAGTACTTC. This codes for CASSSPGQSYEQYF. The whole variable domain, filled in from reference TRBV5-6 and TRBJ2-7, reads DAGVTQSPTHLIKTRGQQVTLRCSPKSGHDTVSWYQQALGQGPQFIFQYYEEEERQRGNFPDRFSGHQFPNYSSELNVNALLLGDSALYLCASSSPGQSYEQYFGPGTRLTVT.

The V gene is TRBV15, the J gene TRBJ1-1; 7 bases are a match to TRBD1. J was trimmed by 1 base and V by 1 base; bases with no gene match: 0. This CDR3 is 14 amino acids long. Germline lookup yields CDR1 LNHNV and CDR2 YYDKDF (reference sequence). The CDR3 spells CATSRGQGNTEAFF. The CDR3 DNA reads TGTGCCACCAGCAGAGGACAGGGGAACACTGAAGCTTTCTTT.

The chain couples TRBV18 to TRBJ2-3; 7 bases map to TRBD2. The germline gives CDR1 KGHSH, CDR2 LQKENI. After removal of 3 bases from V and 4 bases from J, the junction contained 13 bases not matched to a gene. The CDR3 has 17 residues. This CDR3 reads CASSPPVRRELADTQYF. In DNA, the CDR3 is TGTGCCAGCTCACCCCCTGTTAGGCGGGAGCTGGCAGATACGCAGTATTTT.

This chain joins TRBV15 and TRBJ2-7; 12 nucleotides match TRBD1. J gave up 5 bases and V 6 bases, and 11 bases lay outside the gene matches. There are 16 residues in the CDR3. CDR1 and CDR2 (germline): LNHNV, YYDKDF (reference sequence). The CDR3 protein is CATSLKTGTGGNEQYF. In DNA, the CDR3 is TGTGCCACCAGTCTCAAAACCGGGACAGGGGGCAACGAGCAGTACTTC.

This clone was counted between two and nine times. The chain is built from TRBV6-6 and TRBJ2-3, with 9 bases aligning to TRBD2. Germline CDR1 is MNHNY and CDR2 is SVGAGI (reference sequence). V shed 6 bases and J 3 bases; nucleotides not matched to a gene: 1. This CDR3 has 13 residues. This CDR3 is CASRAGGTDTQYF. DNA for the CDR3: TGTGCCAGCAGAGCGGGAGGTACAGATACGCAGTATTTT.

The J gene is TRBJ1-4, the V gene TRBV5-4; 8 bases map to TRBD1. Germline V gene lookup returns CDR1 SGHNT and CDR2 YYREEE (reference sequence). Germline trimming cut 5 bases from V and 0 bases from J; bases unmatched to any gene: 3. The CDR3 extends over 15 amino acids. This chain's CDR3 is CASSSTGATNEKLFF. DNA of the CDR3: TGTGCCAGCAGTTCGACAGGGGCAACTAATGAAAAACTGTTTTTT.